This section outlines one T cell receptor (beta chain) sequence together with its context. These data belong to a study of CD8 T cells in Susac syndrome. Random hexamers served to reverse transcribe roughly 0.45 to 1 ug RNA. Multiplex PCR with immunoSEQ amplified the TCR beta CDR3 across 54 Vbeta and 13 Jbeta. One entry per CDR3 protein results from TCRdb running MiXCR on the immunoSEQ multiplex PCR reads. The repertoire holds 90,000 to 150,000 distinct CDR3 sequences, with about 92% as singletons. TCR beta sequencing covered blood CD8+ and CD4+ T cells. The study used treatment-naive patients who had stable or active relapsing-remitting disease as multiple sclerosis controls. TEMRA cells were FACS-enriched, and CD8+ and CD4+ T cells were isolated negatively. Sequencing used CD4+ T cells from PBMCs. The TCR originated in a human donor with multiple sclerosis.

The CDR3 spells CASSLSGQRYEQYF. CDR3 coding DNA: TGTGCCAGCAGCTTGTCGGGACAGAGGTACGAGCAGTACTTC. The chain uses TRBV5-8 and TRBJ2-7; 7 nucleotides agree with TRBD1. This CDR3 spans 14 amino acids. Looked up from germline, CDR1 is SGHTS and CDR2 is YDEGEE. Trimming at V came to 1 base and at J to 4 bases, leaving 5 bases not matched to a gene.